The clone carrying this T cell receptor (beta chain) was seen at least ten times. Antigen unknown. The source of the sample is a study of T cells after yellow fever vaccination. 5'RACE template switching generated TCR cDNA, adding a universal primer site and UMIs. TCRdb analysed the 5' RACE reads with MiXCR anew, one entry per CDR3 protein. The sample comprises 500,000 to 650,000 distinct CDR3 sequences, 9% to 15% of which are singletons, and 14% to 15% rests with the top ten. Study outcomes and limitations: The bulk population could contribute abundant contaminating clonotypes to FACS-sorted repertoires.

This CDR3 contains 17 residues. Germline V gene lookup returns CDR1 LGHNA and CDR2 YSLEER. The V and J ends lost 3 bases and 0 bases respectively, with 16 bases between them. The chain is built from TRBV4-3 and TRBJ2-3; possibly TRBD1 for D (5 bases). The TCR sequence derives from a man in his thirties or forties who received the YFV17D yellow fever vaccine. The material sequenced was PBMCs, taken on the day of the yellow fever booster vaccination. The CDR3 sequence: CASSHLLQGTSTDTQYF. DNA of the CDR3: TGCGCCAGCAGCCATCTCCTCCAGGGAACTAGCACAGATACGCAGTATTTT.